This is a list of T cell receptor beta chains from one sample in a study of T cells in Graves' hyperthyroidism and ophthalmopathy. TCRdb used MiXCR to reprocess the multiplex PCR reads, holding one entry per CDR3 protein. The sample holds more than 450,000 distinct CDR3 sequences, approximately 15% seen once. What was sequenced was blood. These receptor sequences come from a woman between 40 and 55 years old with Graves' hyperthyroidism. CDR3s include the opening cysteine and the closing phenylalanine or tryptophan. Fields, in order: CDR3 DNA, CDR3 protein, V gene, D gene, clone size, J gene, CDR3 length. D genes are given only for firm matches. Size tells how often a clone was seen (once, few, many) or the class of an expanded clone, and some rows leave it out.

TGTGCCAGCACTCCCCTGGAGGTCGGTTCATTAGGGGAAAAACTGTTTTTT | CASTPLEVGSLGEKLFF | TRBV28 | . | many | TRBJ1-4 | 17
TGTGCCAGCAGTGCTACCTCCGATACGCAGTATTTT | CASSATSDTQYF | TRBV28 | . | many | TRBJ2-3 | 12
TGCAGCGTCCGGGGACAGGAGAACACTGAAGCTTTCTTT | CSVRGQENTEAFF | TRBV29-1 | TRBD1 | many | TRBJ1-1 | 13
TGTGCCAGCAGCCAAGATCAGTGGGGCCCCCGCTACAATGAGCAGTTCTTC | CASSQDQWGPRYNEQFF | TRBV14 | . | many | TRBJ2-1 | 17
TGTGCTAGCAGCTTAGCACACGGGAATGCGCAGTATTTT | CASSLAHGNAQYF | TRBV7-7 | . | . | TRBJ2-3 | 13
TGTGCCAGCTCACTCGTATCAGACAGGGAAGAGACCCAGTACTTC | CASSLVSDREETQYF | TRBV18 | TRBD1 | few | TRBJ2-5 | 15
TGTGCCAGCAGTCCCCGTGGAGGGGGCAACTACGAGCAGTACTTC | CASSPRGGGNYEQYF | TRBV28 | . | many | TRBJ2-7 | 15
TGTGCCAGCAGTTCGAACAGGGGGCAGTTATCAGAGACCCAGTACTTC | CASSSNRGQLSETQYF | TRBV11-2 | TRBD1 | . | TRBJ2-5 | 16
TGTGCCAGCACAAAAGAGGAGGCCTCCTACGAGCAGTACTTC | CASTKEEASYEQYF | TRBV7-6 | . | . | TRBJ2-7 | 14
TGTGCCAGCAGCAAAGAGGGGGGATACAATCAGCCCCAGCATTTT | CASSKEGGYNQPQHF | TRBV3-1 | . | few | TRBJ1-5 | 15
TGTGCCAGCAGCCGTAGAGCCCAAGTCGCACAAGAGACCCAGTACTTC | CASSRRAQVAQETQYF | TRBV7-2 | . | . | TRBJ2-5 | 16
TGCGCCAGCTCACCACAAGGCGGGTTAAACACCGGGGAGCTGTTTTTT | CASSPQGGLNTGELFF | TRBV18 | . | few | TRBJ2-2 | 16
TGTGCCAGCACCCCCCAGGGTTACTATGGCTACACCTTC | CASTPQGYYGYTF | TRBV6-2/TRBV6-3 | . | . | TRBJ1-2 | 13
TGTGCCAGCAGTTTGGGGGCTAGCGGGAACACCGGGGAGCTGTTTTTT | CASSLGASGNTGELFF | TRBV28 | . | many | TRBJ2-2 | 16
TGTGCCAGCAGAAACAGGGGCAATCAGCCCCAGCATTTT | CASRNRGNQPQHF | TRBV27 | . | . | TRBJ1-5 | 13
TGTGCCAGCAGACCCTTACTAGCGAACAATGAGCAGTTCTTC | CASRPLLANNEQFF | TRBV6-2/TRBV6-3 | TRBD2 | . | TRBJ2-1 | 14
TGTGCCAGCAGCCAAGATGCTACCCCCGGCGTCTATTCCTACGAGCAGTACTTC | CASSQDATPGVYSYEQYF | TRBV7-9 | . | . | TRBJ2-7 | 18
TGTGCCAGCAGCCCACAGGGCGGGGGCGGGGAGCTGTTTTTT | CASSPQGGGGELFF | TRBV27 | . | . | TRBJ2-2 | 14
TGTGCCAGCAGCTTGGACAGGATATCTAACTATGGCTACACCTTC | CASSLDRISNYGYTF | TRBV7-2 | TRBD1 | many | TRBJ1-2 | 15
TGTGCCAGCAGCTTAATGAACACCGGGGAGCTGTTTTTT | CASSLMNTGELFF | TRBV7-3 | . | many | TRBJ2-2 | 13
TGTGCCAGCAGTGAGGACATTAGCCAAGAGACCCAGTACTTC | CASSEDISQETQYF | TRBV2 | . | . | TRBJ2-5 | 14
TGTGCCAGCAGGTTGGAAGGGGGAGGTAACTATGGCTACACCTTC | CASRLEGGGNYGYTF | TRBV28 | . | many | TRBJ1-2 | 15
TGTGCCAGCTCTTCGACGCCCGGGACTAGGGCTACCGGGGAGCTGTTTTTT | CASSSTPGTRATGELFF | TRBV18 | TRBD2 | once | TRBJ2-2 | 17
TGCAGCGTTGAAGGAGGTACAGGGAACGAGCAGTACTTC | CSVEGGTGNEQYF | TRBV29-1 | . | many | TRBJ2-7 | 13
TGTGCCAGCAGCCACCACAGGGATCTAGCTGAAGCTTTCTTT | CASSHHRDLAEAFF | TRBV7-8 | . | many | TRBJ1-1 | 14
TGTGCCTGGACTAGCGGGAGGGACACCGGGGAGCTGTTTTTT | CAWTSGRDTGELFF | TRBV30 | TRBD2 | many | TRBJ2-2 | 14
TGTGCCACCTCGGGCCTGAACTACGAGCAGTACTTC | CATSGLNYEQYF | TRBV12-3/TRBV12-4 | . | many | TRBJ2-7 | 12
TGCGCCAGCAGCGAAACTAGCGGGAACTCCTACGAGCAGTACTTC | CASSETSGNSYEQYF | TRBV5-1 | TRBD2 | many | TRBJ2-7 | 15
TGTGCCAGCAGCCAGCCAAGGACAGGGGTAACTGAAGCTTTCTTT | CASSQPRTGVTEAFF | TRBV3-1 | TRBD1 | many | TRBJ1-1 | 15
TGTGCCAGCAGTTTGGACCTTTCAGATACGCAGTATTTT | CASSLDLSDTQYF | TRBV12-3/TRBV12-4 | . | many | TRBJ2-3 | 13
TGCGCCAGCAGCGGGGCAGAACAAGAGACCCAGTACTTC | CASSGAEQETQYF | TRBV5-1 | . | few | TRBJ2-5 | 13
TGTGCCAGCAGCCAAGAACCAGTGGGTGGCAATGAGCAGTTCTTC | CASSQEPVGGNEQFF | TRBV3-1 | . | many | TRBJ2-1 | 15
TGCTCAAAGGACAGGGGGCTCCGAAACACTGAAGCTTTCTTT | CSKDRGLRNTEAFF | TRBV20-1 | TRBD1 | . | TRBJ1-1 | 14
TGTGCCAGCAGCTTAGGGGCTAGCGGGAACTACAATGAGCAGTTCTTC | CASSLGASGNYNEQFF | TRBV7-2 | TRBD2 | many | TRBJ2-1 | 16
TGTGCCAGCACACCTCGACAGGGTACCGAACAAGAGACCCAGTACTTC | CASTPRQGTEQETQYF | TRBV6-2/TRBV6-3 | TRBD1 | many | TRBJ2-5 | 16
TGTGCCAGCATCCCCGACAGTTCCGAGACCCAGTACTTC | CASIPDSSETQYF | TRBV28 | . | many | TRBJ2-5 | 13
TGTGCCAGCAGTTCAGGACAGCATGCCCCGCAGTACTTC | CASSSGQHAPQYF | TRBV12-3/TRBV12-4 | . | many | TRBJ2-7 | 13
TGCAGTGCCCAATCGCGGCAGGGGTTTAATAATTCACCCCTCCACTTT | CSAQSRQGFNNSPLHF | TRBV20-1 | . | few | TRBJ1-6 | 16
TGTGCCAGCTCGCCTACCGCACTAGCGGGATCAAATGAGCAGTTCTTC | CASSPTALAGSNEQFF | TRBV18 | TRBD2 | many | TRBJ2-1 | 16
TGTGCCAGCAGGTCCAGAGTGTCTGGAAACACCATATATTTT | CASRSRVSGNTIYF | TRBV7-3 | . | few | TRBJ1-3 | 14
TGTGCCAGCAGTCCCCCCCTCGTACAATTTAATGAGCAGTTCTTC | CASSPPLVQFNEQFF | TRBV6-1 | . | many | TRBJ2-1 | 15
TGCGCCAGCCGGTCCAATGCTCCAACAGGGGAGCTGTTTTTT | CASRSNAPTGELFF | TRBV5-1 | . | . | TRBJ2-2 | 14
TGTGCCAGCAGTGAAGCAGGTACTAGCACAGATACGCAGTATTTT | CASSEAGTSTDTQYF | TRBV25-1 | . | . | TRBJ2-3 | 15
TGCGCCAGCAGCTTGGTTGGGACAGACTTTGGCGGCTACACCTTC | CASSLVGTDFGGYTF | TRBV5-1 | TRBD1 | few | TRBJ1-2 | 15
TGTGCCAGCAGCCCAGCGGAGGTCCTCTACCAAGAGACCCAGTACTTC | CASSPAEVLYQETQYF | TRBV7-9 | . | many | TRBJ2-5 | 16
TGCGCCAGCAGCATCGCGACAGGGGGCTCTGGAAACACCATATATTTT | CASSIATGGSGNTIYF | TRBV4-1 | TRBD1 | few | TRBJ1-3 | 16